The 20 T cell receptor beta chains below all came from one sample that was sequenced in a study of CD8+CD57+ T cells in acquired aplastic anemia (dated by TCRdb to 2016 to 2018). The listed sequencing device is Illumina HiSeq 2000. Genomic DNA was used as template for profiling of TCR beta VDJ combinations and CDR3 sequences. TCRdb itself trimmed the public reads at Q25 with fastp, ran MiXCR and retained productive beta chains. Identical CDR3 protein sequences are pooled into one entry, listed with their most common genes and DNA. This sample has some 200,000 distinct CDR3 sequences in its table, and 48% of those were observed once. The top ten hold about 1.8% of the sample. Patients chosen for sequencing had shown expansion of CD8+CD57+ cells by flow cytometry. Input material: sorted CD4+, CD8+, or CD8+CD57+ T cells (not recorded which) from PBMCs. These receptors were collected from a human donor with aplastic anemia.

Turning to this clonotype: Being one base from a much bigger clone, this may be a read error. The CDR3 spells CASSLEPTGLQETLYF. DNA of the CDR3: TGCGCCAGCAGCTTGGAACCGACAGGTCTTCAAGAGACCCTGTACTTC. The chain links TRBV5-1 to TRBJ2-5, with D perhaps matching TRBD1 (6 bases). The CDR3 has 16 residues. CDR1 SGHRS and CDR2 YFSETQ come from the germline V gene.

This clonotype came up many times. The chain has TRBV4-3 and TRBJ2-1; 11 bases fit TRBD1. Germline loops: CDR1 LGHNA, CDR2 YSLEER. The CDR3 runs to 17 residues. J lost 3 bases, V lost 0 bases, and 4 bases had no gene match. The CDR3 sequence is CASSQDFGTGGYNEQFF. Written as DNA, the CDR3 is TGCGCCAGCAGCCAAGACTTCGGGACAGGGGGCTACAATGAGCAGTTCTTC.

This clonotype was found many times. This chain uses TRBV7-9 with TRBJ2-3; D is unclear. Germline CDR1 is SEHNR and CDR2 is FQNEAQ (reference sequence). This CDR3 contains 16 residues. Trimming left V 2 bases short and J 1 base short, with 13 bases between. CDR3 sequence reads: CASSLYPSTGTDTQYF. The CDR3 DNA follows: TGTGCCAGCAGCTTATATCCCTCCACGGGCACAGATACGCAGTATTTT. Full variable domain (outside the CDR3, taken from reference TRBV7-9 and TRBJ2-3): DTGVSQNPRHKITKRGQNVTFRCDPISEHNRLYWYRQTLGQGPEFLTYFQNEAQLEKSRLLSDRFSAERPKGSFSTLEIQRTEQGDSAMYLCASSLYPSTGTDTQYFGPGTRLTVL.

V usage is TRBV7-8 and J usage is TRBJ2-3, with TRBD2 as a possible D gene (5 bases). V shed 1 base and J shed 6 bases, with 8 bases lying between them. The CDR3 is made up of 13 amino acids. Germline values: CDR1 SGHVS, CDR2 FQNEAQ. The CDR3 bases are TGTGCCAGCAGCTTAGACCAGCGGGATACGCAGTATTTT. Its protein product is CASSLDQRDTQYF.

This chain joins TRBV7-3 and TRBJ2-3; D not resolved. The CDR3 spans 12 residues. Germline assignment: CDR1 SGHTA and CDR2 FQGTGA. V shed 3 bases and J shed 5 bases, with 6 bases lying between them. The CDR3 loop is CASSFSVDTQYF. CDR3 sequence (DNA): TGTGCCAGCAGCTTTTCGGTAGATACGCAGTATTTT.

This clonotype has at least ten counts. The chain joins TRBV6-5 to TRBJ2-7; maybe TRBD2 (5 bases). The germline CDR1 and CDR2 sequences are MNHEY and SVGAGI. The germline V and J ends were trimmed by 4 bases and 1 base, with 11 bases remaining between them. This CDR3 contains 14 residues. The CDR3 protein is CASSLGLASYEQYF. CDR3 coding DNA: TGTGCCAGCAGTTTAGGACTCGCATCCTACGAGCAGTACTTC.

This clonotype was picked up many times. This chain links TRBV2 with TRBJ1-1; 7 nucleotides agree with TRBD1. Germline assignment: CDR1 SNHLY and CDR2 FYNNEI. The V and J ends lost 3 bases and 7 bases, in that order; junction bases with no gene match: 5. CDR3 length equals 13 residues. CDR3 sequence: CASSDADRVEAFF. DNA of the CDR3: TGTGCCAGCAGTGACGCTGACAGGGTTGAAGCTTTCTTT.

This clonotype is a singleton in its sample. This chain links TRBV19 with TRBJ2-7; TRBD1 agrees at 7 bases. The CDR3 has 13 residues. The trim removed 6 bases at V and 4 bases at J, leaving 6 bases unmatched. Germline V gives CDR1 LNHDA, CDR2 SQIVND (reference sequence). The CDR3 region is CASRATGPYEQYF. CDR3 coding DNA: TGTGCCAGTAGAGCGACAGGGCCTTACGAGCAGTACTTC.

On this clonotype itself: Its ends do not fully match the called genes, so a read error is possible. This chain links TRBV5-1 with TRBJ2-2, with 11 bases aligning to TRBD2. CDR1 and CDR2 (germline): SGHRS, YFSETQ. This CDR3 has 15 amino acids. The CDR3 here is CPSSTLAGGPGELFF. CDR3 sequence (DNA): TGCCCCAGCAGCACTTTAGCGGGGGGGCCCGGGGAGCTGTTTTTT.

This clonotype was seen a few times. For the CDR3, the DNA is TGTGCCAGCCTTACAGGGGGGACTGAAGCTTTCTTT. It codes for CASLTGGTEAFF. This chain uses TRBV28 with TRBJ1-1; 8 bases match TRBD1. CDR3 length: 12 residues. With V trimmed by 8 bases and J by 5 bases, 4 bases remained unmatched. The V gene's germline CDR1 is MDHEN and CDR2 SYDVKM.

This clonotype was seen many times. CDR3 protein: CASSQELGGYQPQHF. The DNA for the CDR3 is TGCGCCAGCAGCCAAGAATTAGGGGGCTATCAGCCCCAGCATTTT. V usage is TRBV4-1 and J usage is TRBJ1-5; 7 bases line up with TRBD1. Germline CDR1 reads MGHRA; CDR2 reads YSYEKL. The CDR3 loop spans 15 amino acids. With V trimmed by 0 bases and J by 5 bases, 4 bases remained unmatched.

This clonotype was detected many times. The chain carries TRBV20-1 and TRBJ1-5; no clear D. V was trimmed by 5 bases and J by 0 bases, leaving 8 bases between them. The CDR3 covers 13 residues. CDR1 is DFQATT and CDR2 is SNEGSKA in the germline V gene (reference sequence). Here the CDR3 reads CSAADDSNQPQHF. The CDR3 nucleotides are TGCAGTGCTGCGGACGATAGCAATCAGCCCCAGCATTTT.

The chain is built from TRBV29-1 and TRBJ2-2, with no clear D. The V end lost 2 bases, the J end lost 8 bases, and 3 bases lay between the germline ends. This CDR3 contains 10 residues. Per germline, CDR1 SQVTM and CDR2 ANQGSEA. In DNA, the CDR3 is TGCAGCGTTGAACAGGGGGAGCTGTTTTTT. Amino acids: CSVEQGELFF.

The genes are TRBV19 and TRBJ1-5; D is possibly TRBD1 (5 bases). Germline V CDR1 and CDR2: LNHDA, SQIVND (reference sequence). V lost 3 bases to trimming and J lost 6 bases, with 21 bases between them. The CDR3 extends over 17 amino acids. The CDR3 coding sequence is TGTGCCAGTAGTATGAACAGGCAGGGTCTAGGCGGTCAGCCCCAGCATTTT. The encoded protein is CASSMNRQGLGGQPQHF.

Points on this clonotype: A single base separates this from a much larger clone, so it may be a read error. The chain is built from TRBV6-1 and TRBJ1-3, with D hard to call. CDR1 is MNHNS, CDR2 SASEGT, per germline. This CDR3 region has 14 residues. Trimming stripped 3 bases from V and 7 bases from J, with 13 bases between. The CDR3 sequence: CASSDRAPSNTIYF. CDR3 bases: TGTGCCAGCAGTGATCGGGCTCCCTCCAACACCATATATTTT.

The chain links TRBV5-8 to TRBJ2-7; a possible D gene is TRBD1 (6 bases). V dropped 4 bases and J dropped 2 bases, with 13 bases sitting between them. Germline V gene sequence: CDR1 SGHTS, CDR2 YDEGEE. CDR3 length: 14 amino acids. DNA for the CDR3: TGTGCCAGCAGCGCGAACAGGGTCCCCTACGAGCAGTACTTC. Its translation is CASSANRVPYEQYF.

The V gene is TRBV19, the J gene TRBJ1-5; TRBD1 might be the D (6 bases). V was trimmed by 6 bases and J by 6 bases, leaving 9 bases between them. Germline loops: CDR1 LNHDA, CDR2 SQIVND (reference sequence). The CDR3 is made up of 12 amino acids. CDR3 loop: CASRPGAQPQHF. The CDR3 bases are TGTGCCAGTAGGCCGGGGGCTCAGCCCCAGCATTTT.

J is TRBJ2-7 and V is TRBV9; the match to TRBD1 covers 8 bases. V shed 0 bases, J shed 1 base, and the junction held 3 bases outside the gene matches. The CDR3 is 15 residues long. Germline V gene lookup returns CDR1 SGDLS and CDR2 YYNGEE. This CDR3 reads CASSVAGGTSYEQYF. Here the CDR3 DNA reads TGTGCCAGCAGCGTAGCAGGGGGCACTTCCTACGAGCAGTACTTC.

This clonotype was counted only a few times. CDR3 bases: TGCAGCGGTGGACAGGCCTCGGGTGGCTACACCTTC. Its protein product is CSGGQASGGYTF. The rearrangement links TRBV29-1 to TRBJ1-2, with 7 nucleotides matching TRBD1. The CDR3 totals 12 residues. The germline V gene encodes CDR1 SQVTM and CDR2 ANQGSEA. Trimming at V came to 7 bases and at J to 7 bases, leaving 9 bases not matched to a gene.

This chain uses TRBV2 with TRBJ2-7; TRBD1 agrees at 8 bases. The V segment lost 6 bases and the J segment 3 bases; nucleotides outside the gene matches: 4. The CDR3 length is 13 residues. CDR1 is SNHLY, CDR2 FYNNEI, per germline. CDR3 sequence reads: CASSEDRDYEQYF. In nucleotides, the CDR3 is TGTGCCAGCAGCGAGGACAGGGACTACGAGCAGTACTTC.